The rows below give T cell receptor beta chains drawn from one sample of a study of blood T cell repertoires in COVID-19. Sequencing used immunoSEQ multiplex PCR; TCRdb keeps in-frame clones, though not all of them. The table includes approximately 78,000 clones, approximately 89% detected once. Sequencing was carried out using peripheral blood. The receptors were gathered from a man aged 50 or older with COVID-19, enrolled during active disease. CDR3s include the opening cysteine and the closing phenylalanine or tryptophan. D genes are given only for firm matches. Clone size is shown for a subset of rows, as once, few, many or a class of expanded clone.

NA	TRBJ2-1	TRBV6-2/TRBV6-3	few	CASSLEPYNEQFF	TGTGCCAGCAGTTTGGAGCCATACAATGAGCAGTTCTTC
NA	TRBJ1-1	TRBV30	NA	CAWSLENTEAFF	TGTGCCTGGAGCCTAGAGAACACTGAAGCTTTCTTT
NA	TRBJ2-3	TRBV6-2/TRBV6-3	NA	CASSYSPGSADTQYF	TGTGCCAGCAGTTACTCACCCGGGTCGGCCGATACGCAGTATTTT
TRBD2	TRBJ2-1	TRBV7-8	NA	CASSFTSGSYNEQFF	TGTGCCAGCAGCTTTACTAGCGGGTCCTACAATGAGCAGTTCTTC
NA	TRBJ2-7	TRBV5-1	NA	CATIHWDSRGFYEQYF	TGCGCCACGATCCATTGGGACTCCCGGGGGTTTTACGAGCAGTACTTC
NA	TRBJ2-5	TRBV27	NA	CASRTWEAQETQYF	TGTGCCAGCAGAACCTGGGAGGCACAAGAGACCCAGTACTTC
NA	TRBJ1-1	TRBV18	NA	CASAPVGPGRSNTEAFF	TGTGCCAGCGCCCCGGTCGGGCCAGGGCGGTCGAACACTGAAGCTTTCTTT
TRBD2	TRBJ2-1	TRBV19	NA	CASKGQGLAGADEQFF	TGTGCCAGTAAGGGGCAGGGGCTAGCGGGAGCAGATGAGCAGTTCTTC
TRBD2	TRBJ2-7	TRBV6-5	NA	CASSYSFSGSYEQYF	TGTGCCAGCAGTTACTCCTTCAGCGGGAGTTACGAGCAGTACTTC
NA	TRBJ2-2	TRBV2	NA	CASSETGVPAGELFF	TGTGCCAGCAGTGAAACGGGGGTTCCCGCCGGGGAGCTGTTTTTT
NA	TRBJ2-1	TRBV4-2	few	CASSQGASAYNEQFF	TGTGCCAGCAGCCAAGGGGCTAGCGCCTACAATGAGCAGTTCTTC
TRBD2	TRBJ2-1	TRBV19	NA	CASSLLAGGLYNEQFF	TGTGCCAGTAGCCTGTTGGCGGGAGGCCTCTACAATGAGCAGTTCTTC
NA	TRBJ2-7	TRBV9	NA	CASSVSGSGSYEQYF	TGTGCCAGCAGCGTATCAGGCTCGGGGAGCTACGAGCAGTACTTC
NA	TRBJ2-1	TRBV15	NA	CATSRGAKNEQFF	TGTGCCACCAGCAGAGGGGCCAAAAATGAGCAGTTCTTC
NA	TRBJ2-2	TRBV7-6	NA	CASSLVEGGTGELFF	TGTGCCAGCAGCTTAGTTGAAGGGGGCACCGGGGAGCTGTTTTTT
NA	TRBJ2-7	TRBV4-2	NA	CASSQDISTEQYF	TGTGCCAGCAGCCAAGATATTAGCACCGAGCAGTACTTC
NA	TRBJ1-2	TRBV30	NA	CAWKRSGDTYGYTF	TGTGCCTGGAAAAGATCAGGGGATACCTATGGCTACACCTTC
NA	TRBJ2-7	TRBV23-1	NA	CASSQSIQPYEQYF	TGCGCCAGCAGTCAATCGATACAGCCTTACGAGCAGTACTTC
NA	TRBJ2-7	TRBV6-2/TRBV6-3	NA	CASSAAAYEQYF	TGTGCCAGCAGTGCGGCGGCCTACGAGCAGTACTTC
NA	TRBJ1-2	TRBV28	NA	CASRLDTFYGYTF	TGTGCCAGCAGGTTAGACACCTTCTATGGCTACACCTTC
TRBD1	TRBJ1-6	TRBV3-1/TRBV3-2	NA	CASSPGQSNSPLHF	TGTGCCAGCAGCCCGGGACAGAGTAATTCACCCCTCCACTTT
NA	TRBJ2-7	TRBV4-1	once	CASSQDSFYEQYF	TGCGCCAGCAGCCAAGATAGTTTCTACGAGCAGTACTTC
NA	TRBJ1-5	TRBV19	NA	CASSILGGQPQHF	TGTGCCAGTAGTATTCTTGGGGGGCAGCCCCAGCATTTT
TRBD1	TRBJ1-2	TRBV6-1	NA	CASSEGQGDGYTF	TGTGCCAGCAGTGAGGGACAGGGGGACGGCTACACCTTC
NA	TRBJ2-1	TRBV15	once	CATSRDITGRSYNEQFF	TGTGCCACCAGCAGAGATATTACGGGAAGATCTTACAATGAGCAGTTCTTC
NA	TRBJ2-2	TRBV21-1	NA	CASSKGVSLSGDNTGELFF	TGTGCCAGCAGCAAAGGAGTCTCTCTTAGCGGAGATAACACCGGGGAGCTGTTTTTT
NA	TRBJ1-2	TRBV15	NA	CATSPRGLNYGYTF	TGTGCCACCAGCCCCCGGGGTCTAAACTATGGCTACACCTTC
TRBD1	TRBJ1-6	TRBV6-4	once	CASSRDSTSTSPLHF	TGTGCCAGCAGCCGGGACAGTACATCCACTTCACCCCTCCACTTT
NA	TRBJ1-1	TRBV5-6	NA	CASSFRGGTEAFF	TGTGCCAGCAGCTTTAGGGGGGGAACTGAAGCTTTCTTT
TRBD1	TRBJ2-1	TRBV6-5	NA	CASSLGTGGSDEQFF	TGTGCCAGCAGCCTCGGGACAGGGGGGTCGGATGAGCAGTTCTTC
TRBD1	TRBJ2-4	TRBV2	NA	CASQEQGDIQYF	TGTGCCAGCCAGGAACAGGGGGACATTCAGTACTTC
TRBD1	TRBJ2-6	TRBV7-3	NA	CASSLTMGQGHFSGANVLTF	TGTGCCAGCAGCTTAACGATGGGACAGGGTCACTTTTCTGGGGCCAACGTCCTGACTTTC
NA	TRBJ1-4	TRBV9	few	CASSTRQVFGEKLFF	TGTGCCAGCAGCACCCGACAGGTATTTGGTGAAAAACTGTTTTTT
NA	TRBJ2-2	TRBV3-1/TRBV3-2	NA	CASSQTSPGELFF	TGTGCCAGCAGCCAAACTAGTCCCGGGGAGCTGTTTTTT
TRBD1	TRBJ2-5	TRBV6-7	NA	CASSSNCQGAVETQYF	TGTGCCAGCAGTTCTAACTGCCAGGGGGCTGTAGAGACCCAGTACTTC
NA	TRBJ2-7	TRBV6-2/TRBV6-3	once	CASSYVQIYEQYF	TGTGCCAGCAGTTACGTTCAGATCTACGAGCAGTACTTC
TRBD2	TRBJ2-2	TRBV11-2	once	CASSSSGTNTGELFF	TGTGCCAGCAGCTCTAGCGGGACAAACACCGGGGAGCTGTTTTTT
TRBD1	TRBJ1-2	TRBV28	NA	CASSPGQGLYGYTF	TGTGCCAGCAGTCCAGGACAGGGTCTATATGGCTACACCTTC
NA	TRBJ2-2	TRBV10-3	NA	CAISERKGDTGELFF	TGTGCCATCAGTGAGCGAAAGGGGGACACCGGGGAGCTGTTTTTT
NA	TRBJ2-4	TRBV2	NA	CASSESAGLAKNIQYF	TGTGCCAGCAGTGAATCAGCAGGGCTAGCCAAAAACATTCAGTACTTC
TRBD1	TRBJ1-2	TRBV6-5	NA	CASSYSQGANGYTF	TGTGCCAGCAGTTACTCTCAGGGGGCTAATGGCTACACCTTC
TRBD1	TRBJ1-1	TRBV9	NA	CASSPGTATTEAFF	TGTGCCAGCAGCCCCGGGACAGCTACGACTGAAGCTTTCTTT
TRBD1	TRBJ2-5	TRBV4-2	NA	CASSHPGTGVETQYF	TGTGCCAGCAGCCACCCCGGGACAGGGGTAGAGACCCAGTACTTC
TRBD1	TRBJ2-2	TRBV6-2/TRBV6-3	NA	CASSLRQGGTGELFF	TGTGCCAGCAGCCTCAGACAGGGGGGCACCGGGGAGCTGTTTTTT
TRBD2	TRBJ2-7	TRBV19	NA	CASSIFGGGSYEQYF	TGTGCCAGTAGTATCTTCGGCGGGGGGTCCTACGAGCAGTACTTC
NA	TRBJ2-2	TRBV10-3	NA	CATRQANTGELFF	TGTGCCACCAGACAGGCTAACACCGGGGAGCTGTTTTTT
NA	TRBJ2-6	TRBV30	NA	CAWGSSGANVLTF	TGTGCCTGGGGTAGCTCTGGGGCCAACGTCCTGACTTTC
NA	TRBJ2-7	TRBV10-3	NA	CAISESVGENLRGQYF	TGTGCCATCAGTGAGTCGGTTGGAGAGAACCTACGAGGGCAGTACTTC
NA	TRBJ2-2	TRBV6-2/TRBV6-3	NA	CASSSRQVAATGELFF	TGTGCCAGCAGTTCCAGACAGGTCGCAGCCACCGGGGAGCTGTTTTTT
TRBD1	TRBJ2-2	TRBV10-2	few	CASSGWTGMDGELFF	TGCGCCAGCAGTGGTTGGACAGGGATGGACGGGGAGCTGTTTTTT
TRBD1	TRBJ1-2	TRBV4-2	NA	CASSLGQGDGYTF	TGTGCCAGCAGCCTAGGACAGGGGGACGGCTACACCTTC
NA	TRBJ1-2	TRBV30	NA	CAWSGLTAPSLHGYTF	TGTGCCTGGAGTGGGTTGACAGCCCCAAGTTTGCATGGCTACACCTTC
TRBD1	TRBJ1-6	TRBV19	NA	CASSVRDRGTFPLHF	TGTGCCAGTAGTGTCCGCGACAGGGGCACGTTTCCCCTCCACTTT
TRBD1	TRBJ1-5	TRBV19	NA	CASTAFRQGSNQPQHF	TGTGCCAGTACCGCCTTCCGACAGGGAAGCAATCAGCCCCAGCATTTT